Below, one T cell receptor beta chain is given with its context. This specimen belongs to a study of blood T cell repertoires in COVID-19. Study-wide context: Specimens from acute and convalescent COVID-19 originated in the United States, Italy and Spain. T cells, B-cell-depleted T cells, or PBMCs supplied cDNA or gDNA.

In the source study's methods: Using reference gene primer amplification, nucleated cell counts were estimated. The repertoire was sequenced with immunoSEQ multiplex PCR; TCRdb's copy has only in-frame clones and lacks some. The DNA gave D and trimming, while V, J and clone size come from that table. The sample lists about 65,000 clones, 90% occurring once. CDR3 length: 15 amino acids. In germline, CDR1 is MNHEY, CDR2 SVGAGI. Trimming took off 5 bases at V and 2 bases at J, with 13 bases between the two ends. The clonotype comes from a man aged 60 to 69 with acute or convalescent COVID-19. The genes are TRBV6-5 and TRBJ2-1, with D possibly being TRBD2 (6 bases). The sample was peripheral blood. As DNA, the CDR3 is TGTGCCAGCAGTCCCTCCGGGGGTACCTACAATGAGCAGTTCTTC. This encodes CASSPSGGTYNEQFF.